Here is one TCR beta chain with its context. Its antigen is still unknown. V gave up 1 base and J gave up 7 bases; unmatched junction bases: 9. The CDR3 is made up of 14 amino acids. The germline V gene has CDR1 GTSNPN and CDR2 SVGIG (reference sequence). The data were taken from a study of cytomegalovirus exposure and HLA in healthy donors. 60 Vbeta and 13 Jbeta primers were used in PCR. Per the study methods: Later reanalysis found 75 million to 95 million unique TCR beta chains, around 9.9 million of them shared. Generated by immunoSEQ multiplex PCR, the TCRdb table keeps only in-frame clones and is missing some. For V, J and clone size, that table is used; D and trimming come from the DNA. The sample has about 140,000 clones; the top ten hold 0.75% to 1%. General observations from the study: Some public TCRs appeared in many individuals, while most sequences were rare.

The J gene is TRBJ2-7, the V gene TRBV30; TRBD2 agrees at 8 bases. The sample comprised PBMCs. This clonotype originated in a male donor in good health and CMV-seronegative. CDR3 DNA: TGTGCCTGGAGTGGGACAGCGGGAGTGAGGGAGCAGTACTTC. Translating gives CAWSGTAGVREQYF. Variable domain in full (rest from reference TRBV30 and TRBJ2-7): SQTIHQWPATLVQPVGSPLSLECTVEGTSNPNLYWYRQAAGRGLQLLFYSVGIGQISSEVPQNLSASRPQDRQFILSSKKLLLSDSGFYLCAWSGTAGVREQYFGPGTRLTVT.